Listed here are 7 T cell receptor beta chains from one sample, sequenced in a study of cytomegalovirus exposure and HLA in healthy donors. Both 60 Vbeta primers and 13 Jbeta primers went into the PCR. Sequenced by immunoSEQ multiplex PCR; TCRdb stores in-frame clones only, minus some. The sample includes roughly 220,000 clones, around 80% seen only once; the top ten take around 2.8%. The sample consisted of PBMCs. The receptors come from a young man in good health and CMV-seronegative.

This chain uses TRBV7-9 with TRBJ1-3, with D possibly matching TRBD1 (6 bases). V was cut by 4 bases and J by 0 bases, with 10 bases left in between. CDR3 length equals 15 residues. Per the germline V gene, CDR1 is SEHNR and CDR2 is FQNEAQ (reference sequence). Written as DNA, the CDR3 is TGTGCCAGCAGCTCCGACAGGCACTCTGGAAACACCATATATTTT. Amino acid sequence: CASSSDRHSGNTIYF.

This clone appeared a few times. The chain couples TRBV28 to TRBJ1-1; perhaps TRBD1 as D (5 bases). The CDR3 length is 13 residues. Trimming cost V 10 bases and J 7 bases, with 19 bases left between them. The germline V gene encodes CDR1 MDHEN and CDR2 SYDVKM. CDR3 protein: CATHLQQANEAFF. As DNA, the CDR3 is TGTGCCACTCACCTTCAACAGGCGAATGAAGCTTTCTTT.

This sequence joins TRBV7-9 and TRBJ2-1, with 9 bases identical to TRBD1. With 1 base clipped from V and 2 bases from J, the junction kept 9 bases outside the gene matches. There are 18 residues in the CDR3. CDR1 and CDR2 (germline): SEHNR, FQNEAQ (reference sequence). The chain's CDR3 is CASSLVVSGTGTYNEQFF. The CDR3 DNA follows: TGTGCCAGCAGCTTAGTAGTTTCCGGGACAGGGACCTACAATGAGCAGTTCTTC.

The V and J genes are TRBV7-6 and TRBJ2-7, with D maybe TRBD2 (7 bases). The V gene's germline CDR1 is SGHVS and CDR2 FNYEAQ. The length of the CDR3 is 13 residues. Trimming stripped 7 bases from V and 7 bases from J, with 17 bases between. The CDR3 here is CASTPGGPGEQYF. DNA of the CDR3: TGTGCCAGCACCCCCGGGGGGCCGGGGGAGCAGTACTTC.

The chain combines TRBV19 with TRBJ1-1; 9 positions match TRBD1. The CDR3 extends over 15 amino acids. CDR1 LNHDA and CDR2 SQIVND come from the germline V gene (reference sequence). V lost 5 bases to trimming and J lost 5 bases; unmatched junction nucleotides: 9. Written as DNA, the CDR3 is TGTGCCAGTAGTCCCCGGACAGGGGTAAGAACTGAAGCTTTCTTT. It specifies CASSPRTGVRTEAFF.

This sequence joins TRBV7-9 and TRBJ2-5; maybe TRBD1 (5 bases). Germline loops: CDR1 SEHNR, CDR2 FQNEAQ (reference sequence). The CDR3 contains 13 residues. V was trimmed by 6 bases and J by 7 bases, leaving 15 bases between them. CDR3 amino acids: CASRLQGPGTQYF. In DNA form, the CDR3 reads TGTGCCAGCAGGCTTCAGGGCCCCGGGACCCAGTACTTC.

Here the CDR3 DNA reads TGTGCCAGCAGTATGAAACCTACAGGACACACCGGGGAGCTGTTTTTT. Protein product: CASSMKPTGHTGELFF. The gene calls are TRBV27 and TRBJ2-2, with D tentatively TRBD1 (5 bases). Trimming removed 5 bases from V and 3 bases from J, with 16 bases in between. Germline values: CDR1 MNHEY, CDR2 SMNVEV (reference sequence). This CDR3 is built from 16 residues.